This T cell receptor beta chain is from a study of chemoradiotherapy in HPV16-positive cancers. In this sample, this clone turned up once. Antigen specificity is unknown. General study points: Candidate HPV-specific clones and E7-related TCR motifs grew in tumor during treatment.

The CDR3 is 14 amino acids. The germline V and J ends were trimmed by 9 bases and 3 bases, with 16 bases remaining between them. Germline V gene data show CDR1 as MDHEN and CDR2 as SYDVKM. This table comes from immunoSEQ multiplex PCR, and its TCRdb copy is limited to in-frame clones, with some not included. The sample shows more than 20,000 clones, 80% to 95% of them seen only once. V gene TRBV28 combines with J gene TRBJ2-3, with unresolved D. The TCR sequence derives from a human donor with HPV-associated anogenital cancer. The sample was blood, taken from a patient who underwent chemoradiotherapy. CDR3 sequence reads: CASKLESGTDTQYF. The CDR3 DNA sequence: TGTGCCAGTAAGTTGGAGTCCGGTACAGATACGCAGTATTTT.